Listed here are 25 T cell receptor beta chains from one sample, sequenced in a study of cytomegalovirus exposure and HLA in healthy donors. The PCR had 60 Vbeta and 13 Jbeta primers. Sequencing was performed with immunoSEQ multiplex PCR; in TCRdb, only in-frame clones are kept and a portion is missing. The top ten clones hold approximately 6.8% of a sample with 150,000 or so clones, roughly 79% of them seen once. The sequenced material came from PBMCs. These receptors were taken from a woman aged 40 to 55 in good health and CMV-seropositive.

The chain links TRBV6-5 to TRBJ2-5, with D tentatively TRBD2 (7 bases). The CDR3 consists of 14 residues. V shed 11 bases and J shed 0 bases, with 16 bases lying between them. Looked up from germline, CDR1 is MNHEY and CDR2 is SVGAGI. For the CDR3, the DNA is TGTGCCGGGGGGGCCCTACAGTACCAAGAGACCCAGTACTTC. Protein sequence: CAGGALQYQETQYF.

This clone was detected ten times or more. The chain joins TRBV4-3 to TRBJ1-5; TRBD1 matches 9 bases. V trimming: 4 bases; J trimming: 7 bases; junction bases outside the gene matches: 8. The CDR3 sequence is 15 residues long. Germline CDR1 reads LGHNA; CDR2 reads YSLEER. CDR3 in amino acids: CASSLDRGLEQPQHF. The CDR3 nucleotides are TGCGCCAGCAGCCTCGACAGGGGGTTGGAACAGCCCCAGCATTTT.

V gene TRBV2 combines with J gene TRBJ2-2; 15 nucleotides line up with TRBD2. The CDR3 covers 17 residues. The germline V gene encodes CDR1 SNHLY and CDR2 FYNNEI. The V gene end was trimmed by 8 bases and the J gene end by 6 bases; junction bases not matched to a gene: 10. CDR3: CASHKPGLAGGPGELFF. CDR3 nucleotides: TGTGCCAGCCATAAGCCGGGACTAGCGGGGGGTCCCGGGGAGCTGTTTTTT.

The chain combines TRBV9 with TRBJ1-1; TRBD1 might be the D (6 bases). Trimming removed 4 bases from V and 7 bases from J, with 17 bases in between. The CDR3 consists of 14 residues. The germline gives CDR1 SGDLS, CDR2 YYNGEE. The CDR3 sequence: CASSPGGGRLEAFF. CDR3 nucleotide sequence: TGTGCCAGCAGCCCCGGCGGGGGGCGGCTTGAAGCTTTCTTT.

The gene calls are TRBV10-2 and TRBJ1-1, with 8 bases matching TRBD1. The CDR3 sequence is 14 residues long. Germline V CDR1 and CDR2: WSHSY, SAAADI. Trimming removed 8 bases from V and 2 bases from J; junction bases left unmatched: 7. CDR3 sequence: CASRAGTGNTEAFF. In DNA, the CDR3 is TGCGCCAGCCGTGCCGGGACAGGAAACACTGAAGCTTTCTTT.

The V and J genes are TRBV7-2 and TRBJ2-1; no firm D call. Germline CDR1 reads SGHTA; CDR2 reads FQGNSA. The CDR3 contains 13 residues. V lost 1 base and J lost 7, with 8 bases in between. CDR3 amino acids: CASSLGHTNEQFF. CDR3 in DNA: TGTGCCAGCAGCTTAGGACACACGAATGAGCAGTTCTTC.

The chain couples TRBV28 to TRBJ1-1, with TRBD1 identical over 7 bases. CDR1 and CDR2 (germline): MDHEN, SYDVKM. Trimming at V came to 5 bases and at J to 1 base, leaving 7 bases not matched to a gene. CDR3 size: 15 residues. CDR3 DNA: TGTGCCAGCAGTACCACAGGGGTGGGGAACACTGAAGCTTTCTTT. Translating gives CASSTTGVGNTEAFF.

The chain has TRBV6-6 and TRBJ1-3; D gene uncertain. The CDR3 is 14 amino acids. Germline lookup yields CDR1 MNHNY and CDR2 SVGAGI (reference sequence). The V and J ends lost 8 bases and 1 base respectively, with 12 bases between them. The CDR3 DNA follows: TGTGCCAGCGCTCGGGATTCATCTGGAAACACCATATATTTT. As protein: CASARDSSGNTIYF.

The chain recombines TRBV28 with TRBJ2-3; 9 bases align to TRBD1. The CDR3 has 15 residues. CDR1 is MDHEN and CDR2 is SYDVKM in the germline V gene. V trimming: 8 bases; J trimming: 5 bases; junction bases outside the gene matches: 11. CDR3 nucleotides: TGTGCCAGCGGCCTTTCGGGACAGGGTGAAGATACGCAGTATTTT. Its protein is CASGLSGQGEDTQYF.

The chain is built from TRBV27 and TRBJ2-5, with 8 bases aligning to TRBD1. CDR1 MNHEY and CDR2 SMNVEV come from the germline V gene (reference sequence). The CDR3 spans 16 residues. V lost 5 bases to trimming and J lost 1 base; unmatched junction nucleotides: 9. This CDR3 reads CASSPLVDRAQETQYF. CDR3 sequence (DNA): TGTGCCAGCAGTCCCCTCGTGGACAGGGCCCAAGAGACCCAGTACTTC.

CDR3 sequence: CAWSLKGAIGEQFF. As DNA, the CDR3 is TGTGCCTGGAGTTTGAAGGGGGCTATAGGTGAGCAGTTCTTC. This chain uses TRBV30 with TRBJ2-1; 7 bases line up with TRBD1. This CDR3 is 14 amino acids long. Germline values: CDR1 GTSNPN, CDR2 SVGIG (reference sequence). V was clipped by 2 bases and J by 9 bases; unmatched bases: 10.

In this sample, this clone turned up a few times. The chain combines TRBV9 with TRBJ1-3; D might be TRBD1 (5 bases). The length of the CDR3 is 14 residues. Per the germline V gene, CDR1 is SGDLS and CDR2 is YYNGEE. Trimming pared 2 bases from V and 4 bases from J, leaving 10 bases between. This CDR3 reads CASSVWDSGNTIYF. CDR3 nucleotides: TGTGCCAGCAGCGTGTGGGACTCCGGAAACACCATATATTTT.

The rearrangement links TRBV4-3 to TRBJ1-2; D perhaps matches TRBD1 (5 bases). This CDR3 has 13 residues. Germline values: CDR1 LGHNA, CDR2 YSLEER. V lost 4 bases and J lost 8, with 14 bases in between. CDR3 region: CASSPGGAGGYTF. CDR3 DNA sequence: TGCGCCAGCAGCCCCGGAGGGGCTGGAGGCTACACCTTC.

The chain employs TRBV5-4 and TRBJ2-1; 10 positions agree with TRBD1. The V and J ends lost 0 bases and 4 bases, in that order; junction bases with no gene match: 1. The CDR3 contains 15 residues. Germline assignment: CDR1 SGHNT and CDR2 YYREEE (reference sequence). CDR3 amino acids: CASSLAGQGYNEQFF. CDR3 sequence (DNA): TGTGCCAGCAGCTTGGCGGGACAGGGGTACAATGAGCAGTTCTTC.

The chain employs TRBV5-1 and TRBJ1-6; D is uncertain. Germline V lookup: CDR1 SGHRS, CDR2 YFSETQ. There are 14 residues in the CDR3. V was pared by 1 base and J by 8 bases, with 10 bases between. This CDR3 is CASSLRGADSPLHF. The CDR3 nucleotides read TGCGCCAGCAGCTTGCGGGGAGCGGATTCACCCCTCCACTTT.

The chain carries TRBV4-2 and TRBJ2-6, with a possible D match to TRBD2 (7 bases). CDR1 is LGHNA, CDR2 YNFKEQ, per germline. Trimming stripped 0 bases from V and 2 bases from J, with 20 bases between. This CDR3 has 20 residues. CDR3 nucleotide sequence: TGTGCCAGCAGCCAAGATATAACGGGGGGCGCGTCGCCTGGGGCCAACGTCCTGACTTTC. Translated: CASSQDITGGASPGANVLTF.

V and J are TRBV20-1 and TRBJ1-1, with TRBD1 identical over 9 bases. Germline trimming cut 1 base from V and 14 bases from J; bases unmatched to any gene: 5. This CDR3 region has 11 residues. CDR1 DFQATT and CDR2 SNEGSKA come from the germline V gene (reference sequence). CDR3 nucleotides: TGCAGTGCTAGAGCAGGGACAGGGCGATTCTTT. Residues: CSARAGTGRFF.

The chain joins TRBV28 to TRBJ1-1; TRBD1 matches 7 bases. Germline V lookup: CDR1 MDHEN, CDR2 SYDVKM. The V and J ends lost 6 bases and 5 bases, in that order; junction bases with no gene match: 9. The length of the CDR3 is 14 residues. CDR3: CASSLDRVRTEAFF. In nucleotides, the CDR3 is TGTGCCAGCAGCCTTGACAGGGTAAGGACTGAAGCTTTCTTT.

This chain joins TRBV7-8 and TRBJ1-5; 7 bases agree with TRBD1. Germline V gives CDR1 SGHVS, CDR2 FQNEAQ. The V segment lost 5 bases and the J segment 9 bases; nucleotides outside the gene matches: 7. This CDR3 is 13 amino acids long. The CDR3 reads CASSDRVDGPQHF. The CDR3 bases are TGTGCCAGCAGCGACAGGGTTGACGGGCCCCAGCATTTT.

The chain joins TRBV28 to TRBJ1-1, with unresolved D. This CDR3 has 16 amino acids. Between the trimmed V and J ends, which lost 2 bases and 6 bases, there was a span of 19 bases. The germline gives CDR1 MDHEN, CDR2 SYDVKM. The CDR3 DNA follows: TGTGCCAGCAGTTTAGGGTGGGGAGGGCCTAGGGCTGAAGCTTTCTTT. It codes for CASSLGWGGPRAEAFF.

This clone was seen a handful of times. The DNA is left out, because the CDR3 cannot be placed on it with certainty; the CDR3 is given as TCRdb lists it. The chain links TRBV1 to TRBJ2-5; the table's D call, TRBD2, was not checked against the DNA. TRBV1 is a documented pseudogene. The CDR3 region is 17 residues in length, termini included. CDR3 amino acids: CTSSQVEWGSGAWTQYF.

This chain uses TRBV11-2 with TRBJ1-6; D is unclear. The CDR3 sequence is 13 residues long. Germline V gene data show CDR1 as SGHAT and CDR2 as FQNNGV. The ends were cut back, 4 bases at V and 4 bases at J, with 5 bases in the middle. CDR3 in amino acids: CASSYFYNSPLHF. The CDR3 DNA reads TGTGCCAGCAGCTACTTTTATAATTCACCCCTCCACTTT.

The V and J genes are TRBV6-6 and TRBJ1-4; weak D call: TRBD1 (5 bases). V was clipped by 10 bases and J by 4 bases, with 13 bases between them. CDR1 is MNHNY, CDR2 SVGAGI, per germline (reference sequence). The CDR3 has 13 amino acids. CDR3 nucleotides: TGTGCCACGGAAGACAGAAATAATGAAAAACTGTTTTTT. This translates into CATEDRNNEKLFF.

A note on this clone: The germline gene is not matched at one end of the junction; a read error may be the cause. This sequence joins TRBV7-9 and TRBJ2-5, with D possibly TRBD2 on 5 matching bases. This CDR3 is 14 amino acids long. Germline V gene data show CDR1 as SEHNR and CDR2 as FQNEAQ (reference sequence). CDR3 residues: CSSSLYSAVGEQYF. CDR3 in DNA: TGTTCCAGCAGCTTATATTCGGCAGTTGGGGAGCAGTACTTC.

The genes are TRBV9 and TRBJ2-3; unclear D gene. Germline V gene lookup returns CDR1 SGDLS and CDR2 YYNGEE. The CDR3 contains 13 residues. V was clipped by 4 bases and J by 2 bases, with 8 bases between them. The CDR3 here is CASSSRFTDTQYF. As DNA, the CDR3 is TGTGCCAGCAGCTCCAGGTTCACAGATACGCAGTATTTT.